This T cell receptor (beta chain) was recovered during a study of shared clonotypes between healthy human individuals. This CDR3 spans 15 amino acids. Trimming removed 4 bases from V and 9 bases from J, with 22 bases in between. Germline CDR1 reads SEHNR; CDR2 reads FQNEAQ (reference sequence). Repertoires were generated with immunoSEQ multiplex PCR, while TCRdb's copy carries only in-frame clones and drops some. The sample lists some 680,000 clones, 55% to 85% occurring once. Sequences were obtained from memory CD4+ T cells sorted from blood. Stated subset: CD45RA-negative fraction. The clonotype originates from a woman aged 25-40 years in good health. The chain links TRBV7-9 to TRBJ2-7, with a possible D match to TRBD1 (6 bases). The CDR3 protein is CASSSPQGGAPVQYF. As DNA, the CDR3 is TGTGCCAGCAGCTCGCCCCAAGGGGGAGCGCCCGTGCAGTACTTC. The complete variable domain, with remaining parts taken from reference TRBV7-9 and TRBJ2-7, reads DTGVSQNPRHKITKRGQNVTFRCDPISEHNRLYWYRQTLGQGPEFLTYFQNEAQLEKSRLLSDRFSAERPKGSFSTLEIQRTEQGDSAMYLCASSSPQGGAPVQYFGPGTRLTVT.